The 13 T cell receptor beta chains given below trace back to one sample, sequenced in a study of blood T cell repertoires in COVID-19. Clones were read by immunoSEQ multiplex PCR, and TCRdb kept only the in-frame ones, dropping some. The sample comprises roughly 200,000 clones, more than 80% of which are singletons, and 1.3% rests with the top ten. Specimen: peripheral blood. The receptors shown here come from a woman between 25 and 40 years old with COVID-19, enrolled during active disease.

The chain combines TRBV9 with TRBJ1-1; tentatively, D is TRBD1 (5 bases). The length of the CDR3 is 16 residues. The germline gives CDR1 SGDLS, CDR2 YYNGEE. V lost 3 bases and J 3 bases, leaving 18 bases between the germline ends. CDR3 residues: CASSGDIRGVDTEAFF. The CDR3 DNA reads TGTGCCAGCAGCGGCGACATTAGGGGCGTCGACACTGAAGCTTTCTTT. The full variable domain, rest sourced from reference TRBV9 and TRBJ1-1, is DSGVTQTPKHLITATGQRVTLRCSPRSGDLSVYWYQQSLDQGLQFLIQYYNGEERAKGNILERFSAQQFPDLHSELNLSSLELGDSALYFCASSGDIRGVDTEAFFGQGTRLTVV.

The chain is built from TRBV12-3 or TRBV12-4 and TRBJ2-2, with unresolved D. V gave up 6 bases and J gave up 7 bases, with 9 bases separating them. The CDR3 covers 12 residues. The CDR3 protein is CASRGTYGELFF. The CDR3 DNA sequence: TGTGCCAGCAGGGGCACTTACGGGGAGCTGTTTTTT.

The chain has TRBV10-3 and TRBJ1-1; a possible D gene is TRBD1 (6 bases). The CDR3 has 15 residues. CDR1 and CDR2 (germline): ENHRY, SYGVKD. The germline V and J ends were trimmed by 6 bases and 0 bases, with 14 bases remaining between them. For the CDR3, the DNA is TGTGCCATCAGCGAGGATCAGGGGTTGAACACTGAAGCTTTCTTT. It encodes CAISEDQGLNTEAFF.

Only a few counts were recorded for this clone. V and J are TRBV10-3 and TRBJ1-2, with 7 bases lining up with TRBD1. This CDR3 is 14 amino acids long. The V gene end was trimmed by 3 bases and the J gene end by 8 bases; junction bases not matched to a gene: 9. Germline CDR1 reads ENHRY; CDR2 reads SYGVKD. CDR3 protein: CAISEGNRGRGYTF. CDR3 DNA sequence: TGTGCCATCAGTGAAGGGAACAGGGGCCGGGGCTACACCTTC.

J is TRBJ2-1 and V is TRBV5-1; D perhaps matches TRBD2 (6 bases). The CDR3 totals 14 residues. Trimming shortened V by 1 base and J by 6 bases, and 11 bases separated the two germline ends. CDR1 is SGHRS, CDR2 YFSETQ, per germline. CDR3 protein: CASSLTGVLNEQFF. The CDR3, as DNA: TGCGCCAGCAGCTTGACGGGAGTACTCAATGAGCAGTTCTTC.

This chain connects TRBV4-1 to TRBJ2-5; no definite D call. Germline CDR1 reads MGHRA; CDR2 reads YSYEKL. V lost 0 bases and J lost 5, with 10 bases in between. There are 14 residues in the CDR3. CDR3 nucleotides: TGCGCCAGCAGCCAAGAAAGTCAAGCGGAGACCCAGTACTTC. Amino acids: CASSQESQAETQYF.

This clone was picked up one time. This chain uses TRBV5-4 with TRBJ2-1, with 8 bases matching TRBD2. This CDR3 spans 16 amino acids. V trimming: 3 bases; J trimming: 3 bases; junction bases outside the gene matches: 8. In germline, CDR1 is SGHNT, CDR2 YYREEE (reference sequence). CDR3 sequence (DNA): TGTGCCAGCAGCTCAAAGACTAGCGCGAACTACAATGAGCAGTTCTTC. This codes for CASSSKTSANYNEQFF. Together with reference TRBV5-4 and TRBJ2-1, the CDR3 gives the full variable domain: ETGVTQSPTHLIKTRGQQVTLRCSSQSGHNTVSWYQQALGQGPQFIFQYYREEENGRGNFPPRFSGLQFPNYSSELNVNALELDDSALYLCASSSKTSANYNEQFFGPGTRLTVL.

Only a few counts were recorded for this clone. This chain uses TRBV19 with TRBJ2-7, with 7 positions matching TRBD2. CDR1 is LNHDA and CDR2 is SQIVND in the germline V gene (reference sequence). After removal of 3 bases from V and 4 bases from J, the junction contained 9 bases not matched to a gene. The CDR3 has 15 residues. The CDR3 nucleotides are TGTGCCAGTAGTATCTCGGCTAGCGGCCCGTACGAGCAGTACTTC. Protein sequence: CASSISASGPYEQYF.

The chain uses TRBV11-2 and TRBJ2-5, with TRBD2 identical over 7 bases. The CDR3 runs to 15 residues. Losses at the gene ends were 0 bases for V and 4 bases for J; bases not matched to a gene: 5. Per the germline V gene, CDR1 is SGHAT and CDR2 is FQNNGV. CDR3 protein: CASSLDLRLAETQYF. CDR3 bases: TGTGCCAGCAGCTTAGATCTCAGACTAGCAGAGACCCAGTACTTC.

The genes are TRBV7-9 and TRBJ1-4, with 8 bases that match TRBD1. Germline CDR1 is SEHNR and CDR2 is FQNEAQ (reference sequence). The CDR3 covers 12 residues. J lost 8 bases, V lost 5 bases, and 1 base had no gene match. The CDR3 spells CASSRTGEKLFF. CDR3 bases: TGTGCCAGCAGCCGGACAGGGGAAAAACTGTTTTTT.

V is TRBV9 and J is TRBJ2-1; D ambiguous. Germline CDR1 and CDR2: SGDLS and YYNGEE. Trimming shortened V by 3 bases and J by 0 bases, and 10 bases separated the two germline ends. This CDR3 region has 15 residues. This CDR3 reads CASSGQVSSYNEQFF. CDR3 sequence (DNA): TGTGCCAGCAGCGGTCAGGTGAGCTCCTACAATGAGCAGTTCTTC.

The chain employs TRBV9 and TRBJ2-5, with 12 bases matching TRBD2. Trimming cost V 0 bases and J 6 bases; bases outside gene matches: 3. Germline loops: CDR1 SGDLS, CDR2 YYNGEE. The CDR3 sequence is 15 residues long. This chain's CDR3 is CASSVAGLAGKTQYF. The DNA for the CDR3 is TGTGCCAGCAGCGTAGCCGGACTAGCGGGGAAGACCCAGTACTTC.

This clone was seen more than once but under ten times. V and J are TRBV4-3 and TRBJ2-5, with 8 bases lining up with TRBD2. The J segment lost 4 bases and the V segment lost 0 bases, leaving 13 bases of the junction unmatched. Germline V gives CDR1 LGHNA, CDR2 YSLEER. The CDR3 loop spans 18 amino acids. The CDR3 DNA reads as TGCGCCAGCAGCCAAGATTTCGGGGGGGGCCCGTCGGGAGAGACCCAGTACTTC. Its translation is CASSQDFGGGPSGETQYF.